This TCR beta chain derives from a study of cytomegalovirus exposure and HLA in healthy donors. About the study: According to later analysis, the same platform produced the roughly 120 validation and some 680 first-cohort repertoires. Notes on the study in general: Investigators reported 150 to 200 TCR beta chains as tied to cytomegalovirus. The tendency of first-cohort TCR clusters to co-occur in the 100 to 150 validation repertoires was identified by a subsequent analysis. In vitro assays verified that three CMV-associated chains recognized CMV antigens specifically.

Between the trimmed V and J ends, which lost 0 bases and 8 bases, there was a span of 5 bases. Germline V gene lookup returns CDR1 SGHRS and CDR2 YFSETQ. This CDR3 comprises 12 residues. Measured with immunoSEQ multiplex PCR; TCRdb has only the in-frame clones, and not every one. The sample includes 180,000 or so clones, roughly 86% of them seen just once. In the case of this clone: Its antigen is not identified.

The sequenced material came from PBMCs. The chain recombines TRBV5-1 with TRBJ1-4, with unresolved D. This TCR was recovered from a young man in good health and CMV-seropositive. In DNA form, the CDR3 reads TGCGCCAGCAGCTTGGTGGGGGAAAAACTGTTTTTT. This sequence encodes CASSLVGEKLFF.